Reported below is one T cell receptor beta chain. The CDR3 contains 13 residues. The germline V and J ends were trimmed by 2 bases and 6 bases, with 12 bases remaining between them. Germline V lookup: CDR1 SGHRS, CDR2 YFSETQ. The sample comes from a study of technical replicates of blood from several donors. Sequencing was performed with immunoSEQ multiplex PCR; in TCRdb, only in-frame clones are kept and a portion is missing. This sample carries approximately 84,000 clones, 98% of them seen once, and the ten largest clones take more than 0.12%. The receptor was isolated from a human donor in good health. V gene TRBV5-1 combines with J gene TRBJ2-7; D is possibly TRBD2 (5 bases). Material for sequencing was T cells isolated from PBMCs. The CDR3 reads CASSFNPAGEQYF. The DNA of the CDR3 is TGCGCCAGCAGCTTTAACCCGGCGGGCGAGCAGTACTTC. Together with reference TRBV5-1 and TRBJ2-7, the CDR3 gives the full variable domain: KAGVTQTPRYLIKTRGQQVTLSCSPISGHRSVSWYQQTPGQGLQFLFEYFSETQRNKGNFPGRFSGRQFSNSRSEMNVSTLELGDSALYLCASSFNPAGEQYFGPGTRLTVT.